The present entry profiles one TCR beta chain with its context. Antigen specificity is unknown. This entry belongs to a study of tumor and adjacent non-tumor tissue in lung cancer. A modified ARM-PCR protocol with three rounds of nested PCR amplified TCRbeta. MiXCR, applied by TCRdb to the multiplex PCR reads, yields one record per CDR3 protein. The table includes approximately 90,000 distinct CDR3 sequences, around 65% detected once. No cell sorting was done before RNA was extracted from the tissue. Donors were chemotherapy-naive, newly diagnosed lung cancer surgical patients in China, August–late 2014. General observations from the study: In normal lung, the top 100 clones were significantly more dominant than in tumor.

Between the trimmed V and J ends, which lost 2 bases and 4 bases, there was a span of 8 bases. The germline CDR1 and CDR2 sequences are MDHEN and SYDVKM. This CDR3 has 13 amino acids. Material: lung tumor tissue. This TCR was sampled from a man between 65 and 80 years old with non-small cell lung cancer. This chain uses TRBV28 with TRBJ1-2; D not resolved. The CDR3 loop reads CASSLISSYGYTF. The CDR3 DNA follows: TGTGCCAGCAGTTTAATCTCGAGCTATGGCTACACCTTC.